The 22 T cell receptor beta chains below all came from one sample that was sequenced in a study of blood T cell repertoires in COVID-19 (dated by TCRdb to between 2020 and 2021). Library prep was done by the immunoSEQ multiplex PCR assay. Here the immuneACCESS table is served through TCRdb, limited to in-frame sequences with V and J called. Missing clones are a known gap in these copies; in checked studies unresolved V genes cover under half, and the rest lacks a known reason. The table for this sample lists about 150,000 clones; over 70% of them were counted only once. The ten most abundant clones make up roughly a fifth of the sample. Input material: peripheral blood. The receptors were sampled from a woman aged 70-85 years who had recovered from COVID-19.

The CDR3 nucleotides are TGTGCCAGCAGCCGGCTCGTTGGGGCTGGGGAGCAGTACTTC. It is translated as CASSRLVGAGEQYF. The V and J genes are TRBV9 and TRBJ2-7; TRBD1 is a possible D gene (5 bases). Germline V gene data show CDR1 as SGDLS and CDR2 as YYNGEE. V was shortened by 4 bases and J by 7 bases, with 18 bases between the two germline ends. The CDR3 contains 14 residues. The whole variable domain, remainder taken from reference TRBV9 and TRBJ2-7, is DSGVTQTPKHLITATGQRVTLRCSPRSGDLSVYWYQQSLDQGLQFLIQYYNGEERAKGNILERFSAQQFPDLHSELNLSSLELGDSALYFCASSRLVGAGEQYFGPGTRLTVT.

The V gene is TRBV5-4, the J gene TRBJ2-7, with D tentatively TRBD1 (5 bases). Germline assignment: CDR1 SGHNT and CDR2 YYREEE (reference sequence). V was pared by 3 bases and J by 2 bases, with 9 bases between. This CDR3 spans 13 amino acids. CDR3 sequence (DNA): TGTGCCAGCAGCTGGGGCAGGGCCTACGAGCAGTACTTC. Residues: CASSWGRAYEQYF.

The V gene is TRBV19, the J gene TRBJ2-1; D might be TRBD2 (6 bases). The CDR3 has 13 residues. Between the trimmed V and J ends, which lost 6 bases and 5 bases, there was a span of 11 bases. The germline CDR1 and CDR2 sequences are LNHDA and SQIVND (reference sequence). The CDR3 DNA follows: TGTGCCAGTAGGGCCCGGAGGGACAATGAGCAGTTCTTC. Its translation is CASRARRDNEQFF.

The chain recombines TRBV14 with TRBJ2-3, with 9 bases matching TRBD2. The J segment lost 2 bases and the V segment lost 1 base, leaving 4 bases of the junction unmatched. Germline CDR1 SGHDN, CDR2 FVKESK. CDR3 length equals 16 residues. In DNA, the CDR3 is TGTGCCAGCAGCCAAGTCCTAGCGGGACTCACAGATACGCAGTATTTT. Its protein is CASSQVLAGLTDTQYF.

The chain has TRBV5-1 and TRBJ2-1, with 10 nucleotides matching TRBD2. The CDR3 is 16 amino acids. V was clipped by 4 bases and J by 6 bases; unmatched bases: 10. Germline values: CDR1 SGHRS, CDR2 YFSETQ. Here the CDR3 DNA reads TGCGCCAGCAGCCCACCGGGACTAGCGCCCCTCAATGAGCAGTTCTTC. Its translation: CASSPPGLAPLNEQFF.

The chain carries TRBV6-6 and TRBJ2-7, with 16 bases identical to TRBD2. Germline values: CDR1 MNHNY, CDR2 SVGAGI (reference sequence). This CDR3 region has 16 residues. Trimming cost V 5 bases and J 6 bases; bases outside gene matches: 7. The CDR3, as DNA: TGTGCCAGCAGTAACACCGGGACTAGCGGGAGGGCCGAGCAGTACTTC. Translating gives CASSNTGTSGRAEQYF.

V usage is TRBV24-1 and J usage is TRBJ2-7; perhaps TRBD1 as D (6 bases). This CDR3 is 15 amino acids long. Per the germline V gene, CDR1 is KGHDR and CDR2 is SFDVKD. The V end lost 3 bases, the J end lost 1 base, and 12 bases lay between the germline ends. In nucleotides, the CDR3 is TGTGCCACCAGTGATCCGGCCCAGGGGTCCTACGAGCAGTACTTC. This translates into CATSDPAQGSYEQYF.

The gene calls are TRBV24-1 and TRBJ2-7; D is perhaps TRBD2 (5 bases). This CDR3 comprises 11 residues. Trimming cost V 8 bases and J 5 bases, with 9 bases left between them. The V gene's germline CDR1 is KGHDR and CDR2 SFDVKD. CDR3 sequence: CATIGDHEQYF. CDR3 DNA: TGTGCCACCATCGGGGATCACGAGCAGTACTTC.

This clone was counted between two and nine times. This sequence joins TRBV5-3 and TRBJ1-5, with a possible D match to TRBD1 (6 bases). TRBV5-3 is assigned to the ORF class and has an uncertain function. The CDR3 sequence is 17 residues long. Deletions cut 7 bases from V and 2 bases from J, with 22 bases between. The CDR3 bases are TGTGCCAGAGGGGGAGAAGCCACAGGGAGGGGCAATCAGCCCCAGCATTTT. Its protein product is CARGGEATGRGNQPQHF.

The genes are TRBV18 and TRBJ1-3; the match to TRBD1 covers 10 bases. V dropped 3 bases and J dropped 3; count of bases not matched to a gene: 5. The CDR3 extends over 16 amino acids. Germline assignment: CDR1 KGHSH and CDR2 LQKENI. The CDR3 DNA is TGTGCCAGCTCACCGCCCGACAGGGGGCATGGAAACACCATATATTTT. Its protein is CASSPPDRGHGNTIYF.

J is TRBJ1-3 and V is TRBV4-1, with TRBD1 as a possible D gene (6 bases). Germline-derived CDR1 and CDR2 are MGHRA and YSYEKL. Between the trimmed V and J ends, which lost 0 bases and 4 bases, there was a span of 16 bases. The CDR3 consists of 17 residues. In DNA, the CDR3 is TGCGCCAGCAGCCAAGATCCTACAGGGTTCTTGGGAAACACCATATATTTT. Its translation: CASSQDPTGFLGNTIYF.

CDR3: CASSLLEIPGPQAKNIQYF. The CDR3 region has the DNA TGTGCCAGCAGTTTATTGGAGATACCCGGCCCCCAAGCCAAAAACATTCAGTACTTC. The chain uses TRBV28 and TRBJ2-4; D is unclear. This CDR3 contains 19 residues. The germline V and J ends were trimmed by 1 base and 0 bases, with 19 bases remaining between them. In germline, CDR1 is MDHEN, CDR2 SYDVKM.

This clone was seen only once. The CDR3 loop reads CASSRTPTGTSGGSTDTQYF. The CDR3 DNA reads TGCGCCAGCAGCCGCACACCAACCGGGACTAGCGGGGGTAGCACAGATACGCAGTATTTT. The gene calls are TRBV5-1 and TRBJ2-3; 14 bases are shared with TRBD2. Germline CDR1 and CDR2: SGHRS and YFSETQ. This CDR3 comprises 20 residues. The trim removed 4 bases at V and 0 bases at J, leaving 13 bases unmatched.

This chain connects TRBV29-1 to TRBJ2-3, with TRBD2 matching over 10 bases. The V gene's germline CDR1 is SQVTM and CDR2 ANQGSEA. The CDR3 loop spans 14 amino acids. V dropped 5 bases and J dropped 5; count of bases not matched to a gene: 7. CDR3 amino acids: CSVPLAGAIDTQYF. In DNA, the CDR3 is TGCAGCGTTCCGCTAGCGGGGGCGATAGATACGCAGTATTTT.

This clone was counted a few times. J is TRBJ2-2 and V is TRBV5-4; tentative D call: TRBD1 (6 bases). This CDR3 spans 16 amino acids. V lost 0 bases and J 1 base, leaving 10 bases between the germline ends. The germline CDR1 and CDR2 sequences are SGHNT and YYREEE (reference sequence). CDR3 region: CASSLGTVRNTGELFF. CDR3 DNA sequence: TGTGCCAGCAGCTTGGGGACAGTTCGGAACACCGGGGAGCTGTTTTTT.

This chain links TRBV7-2 with TRBJ2-1, with no clear D. The CDR3 extends over 15 amino acids. Deletions cut 3 bases from V and 0 bases from J, with 9 bases between. The germline V gene has CDR1 SGHTA and CDR2 FQGNSA. The DNA for the CDR3 is TGTGCCAGCAGCTTTACCCATAGCTCCTACAATGAGCAGTTCTTC. The encoded protein is CASSFTHSSYNEQFF.

The chain is built from TRBV27 and TRBJ2-7; D remains ambiguous. CDR3 length: 15 residues. The germline V and J ends were trimmed by 3 bases and 5 bases, with 17 bases remaining between them. Germline V lookup: CDR1 MNHEY, CDR2 SMNVEV (reference sequence). The CDR3 nucleotides read TGTGCCAGCAGTTTCCACACACCCTCACGGGACGAGCAGTACTTC. It yields the protein CASSFHTPSRDEQYF.

The chain has TRBV19 and TRBJ2-5; D perhaps matches TRBD2 (7 bases). There are 13 residues in the CDR3. Germline V lookup: CDR1 LNHDA, CDR2 SQIVND (reference sequence). Trimming took 8 bases from V and 4 from J, leaving 14 bases between them. The DNA of the CDR3 is TGTGCCAGTGGGCCGGGGGGCAGAGAGACCCAGTACTTC. Encoded protein: CASGPGGRETQYF.

A single count supports this clone. V gene TRBV9 combines with J gene TRBJ1-1; 10 bases are shared with TRBD1. CDR1 and CDR2 (germline): SGDLS, YYNGEE. The ends lost 3 bases at V and 5 bases at J; junction bases unmatched: 7. There are 15 residues in the CDR3. The CDR3 reads CASSAMTGGLTEAFF. DNA of the CDR3: TGTGCCAGCAGCGCCATGACAGGGGGCTTGACTGAAGCTTTCTTT.

This clone was picked up one time. V gene TRBV7-6 combines with J gene TRBJ2-1; TRBD2 aligns across 10 bases. The CDR3 is made up of 15 amino acids. J was trimmed by 15 bases and V by 5 bases; bases with no gene match: 16. Germline lookup yields CDR1 SGHVS and CDR2 FNYEAQ. The CDR3 coding sequence is TGTGCCAGCAGCCCGCCGACTAGCGGGCCCCCGAGGTTGTTCTTC. Translation: CASSPPTSGPPRLFF. Full variable domain (missing parts from reference TRBV7-6 and TRBJ2-1): GAGVSQSPRYKVTKRGQDVALRCDPISGHVSLYWYRQALGQGPEFLTYFNYEAQQDKSGLPNDRFSAERPEGSISTLTIQRTEQRDSAMYRCASSPPTSGPPRLFFGPGTRLTVL.

The CDR3 here is CATSDFPGHYNEQFF. CDR3 DNA: TGTGCCACCAGTGATTTCCCGGGACACTACAATGAGCAGTTCTTC. This sequence joins TRBV24-1 and TRBJ2-1, with D perhaps TRBD1 (6 bases). This CDR3 is built from 15 residues. CDR1 is KGHDR, CDR2 SFDVKD, per germline. Trimming shortened V by 1 base and J by 3 bases, and 9 bases separated the two germline ends.

The gene calls are TRBV5-4 and TRBJ2-7, with 8 bases identical to TRBD2. The V gene end was trimmed by 5 bases and the J gene end by 2 bases; junction bases not matched to a gene: 6. Germline V gives CDR1 SGHNT, CDR2 YYREEE (reference sequence). The length of the CDR3 is 14 residues. CDR3 DNA: TGTGCCAGCAGGTCCGGGACTAGTCCCTACGAGCAGTACTTC. It encodes CASRSGTSPYEQYF.